This T cell receptor beta chain appears in the sequencing data of a study of blood T cell repertoires in COVID-19. Study at large: Sample material is recorded as cDNA or gDNA derived from T cells, B-cell-depleted T cells, or PBMCs.

Using immunoSEQ multiplex PCR, the repertoire was profiled, and TCRdb retains in-frame clones only, with some absent. This sample has approximately 240,000 clones, with roughly 84% found just once. There are 15 residues in the CDR3. V lost 6 bases, J lost 0 bases, and 12 bases lay in between. In germline, CDR1 is SNHLY, CDR2 FYNNEI. The sequencing sample was made of peripheral blood. The sequence was obtained from a woman aged 40 to 50 with active or convalescent COVID-19. The gene calls are TRBV2 and TRBJ1-3, with D perhaps TRBD1 (5 bases). CDR3 nucleotide sequence: TGTGCCAGCAGCCCCGGGACTCCCTCTGGAAACACCATATATTTT. Amino acid sequence: CASSPGTPSGNTIYF.